This T cell receptor (beta chain) was recovered during a study of blood T cell repertoires in COVID-19. TCRdb keeps only in-frame clones here, not all; method: immunoSEQ multiplex PCR. The sample gives more than 85,000 clones, roughly 90% of which show up once; approximately 5.6% is in the top ten. The sequencing sample was made of peripheral blood. The source is a woman in her forties or fifties with COVID-19, enrolled during active disease.

CDR3 sequence: CASSPLEGGAHNEQFF. In nucleotides, the CDR3 is TGTGCCAGCAGCCCCCTCGAGGGGGGGGCGCACAATGAGCAGTTCTTC. The chain recombines TRBV6-6 with TRBJ2-1; TRBD2 might be the D (7 bases). From germline, CDR1 is MNHNY and CDR2 SVGAGI (reference sequence). Between the trimmed V and J ends, which lost 6 bases and 5 bases, there was a span of 20 bases. The CDR3 runs 16 residues.